This TCR beta chain originates from a study of T cell repertoires in cytomegalovirus infection. At the level of the study: From public TCR beta signatures came an indication of both CMV infection and matching HLA type.

TCRdb itself ran the reads through MiXCR, one entry per CDR3 protein. This sample has hundreds of thousands of distinct CDR3 sequences; about 40% occur once, and the top ten carry 2.8%. This CDR3 spans 15 amino acids. V shed 1 base and J shed 3 bases, with 7 bases lying between them. The germline gives CDR1 SGHVS, CDR2 FNYEAQ. Overall study findings and caveats: Cumulative public TCR beta family frequency identified CMV carriers with the relevant HLA. Dominant in the ex vivo response were TCR beta clonotypes restricted by HLA-C and specific for CMV.

As concerns this clonotype: Its target is not known.

V usage is TRBV7-6 and J usage is TRBJ2-6; no firm D call. Sequences were obtained from PBMCs. The source is a human donor in good health (CMV status not recorded). Some clones in this sample may be carry-over from other donors' samples. The CDR3, as DNA: TGTGCCAGCAGCTTAGAAGCTTATGGGGCCAACGTCCTGACTTTC. Translation gives CASSLEAYGANVLTF.